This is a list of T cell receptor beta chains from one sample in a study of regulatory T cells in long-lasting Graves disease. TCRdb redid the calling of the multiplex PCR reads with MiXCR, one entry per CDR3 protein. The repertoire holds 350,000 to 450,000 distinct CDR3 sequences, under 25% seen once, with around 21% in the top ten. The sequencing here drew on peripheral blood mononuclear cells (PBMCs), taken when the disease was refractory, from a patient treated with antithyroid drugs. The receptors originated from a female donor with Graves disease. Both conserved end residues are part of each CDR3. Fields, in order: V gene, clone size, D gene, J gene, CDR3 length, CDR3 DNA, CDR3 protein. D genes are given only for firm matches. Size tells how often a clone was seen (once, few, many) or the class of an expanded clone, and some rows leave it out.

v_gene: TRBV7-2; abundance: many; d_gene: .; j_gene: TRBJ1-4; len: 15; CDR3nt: TGTGCCAGCAGCTTAGCAAACAGCCTTCTTATGAAACTGTTTTTT; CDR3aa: CASSLANSLLMKLFF
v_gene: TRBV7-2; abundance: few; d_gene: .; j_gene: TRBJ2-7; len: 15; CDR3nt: TGTGCCAGCAGCCCGCGGAAGGGGGATCGCTACGAGCAGTACTTC; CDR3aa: CASSPRKGDRYEQYF
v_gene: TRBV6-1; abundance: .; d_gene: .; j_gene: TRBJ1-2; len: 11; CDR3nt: TGTGCCAGCAAACAGAACTATGGCTACACCTTC; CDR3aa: CASKQNYGYTF
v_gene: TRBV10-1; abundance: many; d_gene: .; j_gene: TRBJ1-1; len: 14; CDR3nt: TGCGCCAGCAGTGAACAGGCCGGAGGGACTGAAGCTTTCTTT; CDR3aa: CASSEQAGGTEAFF
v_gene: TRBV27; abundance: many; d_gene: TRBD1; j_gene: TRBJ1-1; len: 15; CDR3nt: TGTGCCAGCAGTTTGTATGGACAGGAGAACACTGAGGCTTTCTTT; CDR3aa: CASSLYGQENTEAFF
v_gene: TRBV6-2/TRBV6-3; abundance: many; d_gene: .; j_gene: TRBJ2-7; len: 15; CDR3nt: TGTGCCAGCAGCGGGCCCCGAGGCGGGGTCTACGAGCAGTACTTC; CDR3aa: CASSGPRGGVYEQYF
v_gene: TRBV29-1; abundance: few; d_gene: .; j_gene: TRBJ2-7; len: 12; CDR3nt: TGCAGTATCGGGGCCTCCCCCTACGAGCAGTACTTC; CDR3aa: CSIGASPYEQYF
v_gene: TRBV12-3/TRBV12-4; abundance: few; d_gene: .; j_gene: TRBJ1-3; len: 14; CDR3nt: TGTGCCACCTGGGGCCCAAGCTCTGGAAACACCATATATTTT; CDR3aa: CATWGPSSGNTIYF
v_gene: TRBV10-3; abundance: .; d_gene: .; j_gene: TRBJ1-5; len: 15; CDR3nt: TGTGCCACCCAACAAGGCGGGGATAACAATCAGCCCCAGCATTTT; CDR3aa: CATQQGGDNNQPQHF
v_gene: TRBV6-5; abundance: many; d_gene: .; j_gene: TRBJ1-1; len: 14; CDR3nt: TGTGCCAGCAGTTACGGTCAGGGGCCAACTGAAGCTTTCTTT; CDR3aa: CASSYGQGPTEAFF
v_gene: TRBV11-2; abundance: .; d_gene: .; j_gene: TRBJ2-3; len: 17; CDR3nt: TGTGCCAGCAGCCCGCGACCCGTTTCTACCCGCACAGATACGCAGTATTTT; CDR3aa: CASSPRPVSTRTDTQYF
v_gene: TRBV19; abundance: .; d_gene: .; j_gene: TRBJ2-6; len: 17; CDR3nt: TGTGCCAGTAGCCCGGGGCAGCACTACTCTGGGGCCAACGTCCTGGCTTTC; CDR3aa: CASSPGQHYSGANVLAF
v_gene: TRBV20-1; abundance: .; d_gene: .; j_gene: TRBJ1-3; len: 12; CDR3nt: TGCAGTGCTAGGGACTTGGAAAACACCATATATTTT; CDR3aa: CSARDLENTIYF
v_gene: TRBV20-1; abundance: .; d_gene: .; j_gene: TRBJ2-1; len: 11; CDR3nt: TGCAGTGCTAGAGATCGTGATGAGCAGTTCTTC; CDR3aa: CSARDRDEQFF
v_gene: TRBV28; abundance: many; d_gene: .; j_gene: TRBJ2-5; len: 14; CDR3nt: TGTGCCAGCAGTCCTGGACGGACCGAAGGGACCCAGTACTTC; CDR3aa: CASSPGRTEGTQYF
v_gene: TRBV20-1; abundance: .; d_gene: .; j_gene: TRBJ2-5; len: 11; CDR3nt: TGCAGTGCTAGGCAGGAAGAGACCCAGTACTTC; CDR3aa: CSARQEETQYF
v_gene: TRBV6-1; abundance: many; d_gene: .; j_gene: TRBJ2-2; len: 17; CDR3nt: TGTGCCAGCAGTGAACCTCGATTGGACAGGAACACCGGGGAGCTGTTTTTT; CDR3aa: CASSEPRLDRNTGELFF
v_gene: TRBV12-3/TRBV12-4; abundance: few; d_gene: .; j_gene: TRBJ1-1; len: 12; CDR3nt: TGTGCCAGCAGCGGAACAGACCCTGAAGCTTTCTTT; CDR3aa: CASSGTDPEAFF
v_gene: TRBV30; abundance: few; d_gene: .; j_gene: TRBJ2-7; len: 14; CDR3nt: TGTGCCTGGAGCCCAAGGCTAGCGTCCTACGAGCAGTACTTC; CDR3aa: CAWSPRLASYEQYF
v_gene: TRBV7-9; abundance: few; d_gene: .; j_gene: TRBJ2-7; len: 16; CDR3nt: TGTGCCAGCAGCTCGCCACCAGGGGTTCTCCGGGACGAGCAGTACTTC; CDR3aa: CASSSPPGVLRDEQYF
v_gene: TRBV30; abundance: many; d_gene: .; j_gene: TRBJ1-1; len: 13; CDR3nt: TGTGCCTGGAGTTCCGGCGTGGACACTGAAGCTTTCTTT; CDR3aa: CAWSSGVDTEAFF
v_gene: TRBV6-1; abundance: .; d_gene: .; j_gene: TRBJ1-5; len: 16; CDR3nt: TGTGCCAGCAGTGAAAGTCCAGGTCATAGCAATCAGCCCCAGCATTTT; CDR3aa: CASSESPGHSNQPQHF
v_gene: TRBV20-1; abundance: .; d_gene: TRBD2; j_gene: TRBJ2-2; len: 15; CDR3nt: TGCAGTGCTCCCTTTGGCGGGAGTACTTCCGGGGAGCTGTTTTTT; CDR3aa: CSAPFGGSTSGELFF
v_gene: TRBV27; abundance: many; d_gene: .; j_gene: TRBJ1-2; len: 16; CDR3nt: TGTGCCAGCAGTCCCACCTCGACAGCGTTTAACTATGGCTACACCTTC; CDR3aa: CASSPTSTAFNYGYTF
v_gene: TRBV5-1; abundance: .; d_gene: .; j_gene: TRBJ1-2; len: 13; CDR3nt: TGCGCCAGCACCAAACAGGGAGGTACCGGCTACACCTTC; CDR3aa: CASTKQGGTGYTF
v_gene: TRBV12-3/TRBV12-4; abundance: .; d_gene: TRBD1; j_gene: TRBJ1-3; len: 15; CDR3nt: TGTGCCAGCAGAATATCTACAGGGGCTGGAAACACCATATATTTT; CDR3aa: CASRISTGAGNTIYF
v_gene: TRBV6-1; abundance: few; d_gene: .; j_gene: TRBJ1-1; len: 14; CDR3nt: TGTGCCAGCAGTCCCGGACCCAGTCTGACTGAAGCTTTCTTT; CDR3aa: CASSPGPSLTEAFF
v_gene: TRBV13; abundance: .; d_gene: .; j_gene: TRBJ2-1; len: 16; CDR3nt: TGTGCCAGCAGCTTAGTGGGAGCGGGAAAGGGGGCTGGGCAGTTCTTC; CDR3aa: CASSLVGAGKGAGQFF
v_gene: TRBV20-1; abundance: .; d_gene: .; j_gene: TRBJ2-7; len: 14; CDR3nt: TGCAGTGCTAGAGATCGTCCCCCGCTTGACGAGCAGTACTTC; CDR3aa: CSARDRPPLDEQYF
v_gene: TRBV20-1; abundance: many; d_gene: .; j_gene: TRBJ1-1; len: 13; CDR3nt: TGCAGTGCCCTCGGGGAGGGTGGCTCTGAAGCTTTCTTT; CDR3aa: CSALGEGGSEAFF
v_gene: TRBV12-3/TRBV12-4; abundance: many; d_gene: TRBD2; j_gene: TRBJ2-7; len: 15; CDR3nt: TGTGCCAGCAGGCCCAGAGCGGGAGTCGGCTACGAGCAGTACTTC; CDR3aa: CASRPRAGVGYEQYF
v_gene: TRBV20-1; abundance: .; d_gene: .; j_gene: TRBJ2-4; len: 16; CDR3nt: TGCAGTGCTATCTATGTTTCTTGGGTGGCCAAAAACATTCAGTACTTC; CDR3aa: CSAIYVSWVAKNIQYF
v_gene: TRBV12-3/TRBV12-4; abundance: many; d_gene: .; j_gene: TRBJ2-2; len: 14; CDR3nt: TGTGCCAGCAGTTTCGCGGGATTCACCGGGGAGCTGTTTTTT; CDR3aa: CASSFAGFTGELFF
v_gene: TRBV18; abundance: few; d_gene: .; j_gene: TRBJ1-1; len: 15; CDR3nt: TGTGCCAGCTCACCCGACAGGAACATGAACACTGAAGCTTTCTTT; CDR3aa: CASSPDRNMNTEAFF
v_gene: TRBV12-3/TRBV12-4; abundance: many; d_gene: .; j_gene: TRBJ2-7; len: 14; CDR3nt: TGTGCCAGCAGTTTAGTGCAGGGGCTCTACGAGCAGTACTTC; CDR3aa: CASSLVQGLYEQYF
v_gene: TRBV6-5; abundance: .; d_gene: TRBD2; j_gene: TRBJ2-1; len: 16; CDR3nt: TGTGCCAGCAGTTACTCGAAAACTAGCGGGAGAAATGAGCAGTTCTTC; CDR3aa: CASSYSKTSGRNEQFF
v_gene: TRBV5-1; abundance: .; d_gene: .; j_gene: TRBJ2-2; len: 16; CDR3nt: TGCGCCAGCAGCTTAACCCCACAGGGAGGCACCGGGGAGCTGTTTTTT; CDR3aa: CASSLTPQGGTGELFF
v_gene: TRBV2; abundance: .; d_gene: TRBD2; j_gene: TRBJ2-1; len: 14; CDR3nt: TGTGCCAGCAGAGGCGGGAGGGCCTGGGATGAGCAGTTCTTC; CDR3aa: CASRGGRAWDEQFF
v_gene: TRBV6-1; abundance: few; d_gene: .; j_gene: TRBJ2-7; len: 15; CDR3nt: TGTGCCAGCACCAATCGGGGAAGGGGGGGCCTCGAGCAGTACTTC; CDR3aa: CASTNRGRGGLEQYF
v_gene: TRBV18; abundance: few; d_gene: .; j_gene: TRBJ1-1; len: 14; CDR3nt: TGTACCAGCTCACCGAAGACTTCAGGGAGTGAAGCTTTCTTT; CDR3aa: CTSSPKTSGSEAFF
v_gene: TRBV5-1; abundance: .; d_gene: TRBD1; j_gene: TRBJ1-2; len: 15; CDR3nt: TGCGCCAGCAGCTTGGCCCCAGGGGGCGCCGATGGCTACACCTTC; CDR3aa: CASSLAPGGADGYTF
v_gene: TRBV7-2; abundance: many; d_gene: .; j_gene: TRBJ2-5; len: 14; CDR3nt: TGTGCCAGCGTTGGCGGGACCCACCGGGAGACCCAGTACTTC; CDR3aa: CASVGGTHRETQYF